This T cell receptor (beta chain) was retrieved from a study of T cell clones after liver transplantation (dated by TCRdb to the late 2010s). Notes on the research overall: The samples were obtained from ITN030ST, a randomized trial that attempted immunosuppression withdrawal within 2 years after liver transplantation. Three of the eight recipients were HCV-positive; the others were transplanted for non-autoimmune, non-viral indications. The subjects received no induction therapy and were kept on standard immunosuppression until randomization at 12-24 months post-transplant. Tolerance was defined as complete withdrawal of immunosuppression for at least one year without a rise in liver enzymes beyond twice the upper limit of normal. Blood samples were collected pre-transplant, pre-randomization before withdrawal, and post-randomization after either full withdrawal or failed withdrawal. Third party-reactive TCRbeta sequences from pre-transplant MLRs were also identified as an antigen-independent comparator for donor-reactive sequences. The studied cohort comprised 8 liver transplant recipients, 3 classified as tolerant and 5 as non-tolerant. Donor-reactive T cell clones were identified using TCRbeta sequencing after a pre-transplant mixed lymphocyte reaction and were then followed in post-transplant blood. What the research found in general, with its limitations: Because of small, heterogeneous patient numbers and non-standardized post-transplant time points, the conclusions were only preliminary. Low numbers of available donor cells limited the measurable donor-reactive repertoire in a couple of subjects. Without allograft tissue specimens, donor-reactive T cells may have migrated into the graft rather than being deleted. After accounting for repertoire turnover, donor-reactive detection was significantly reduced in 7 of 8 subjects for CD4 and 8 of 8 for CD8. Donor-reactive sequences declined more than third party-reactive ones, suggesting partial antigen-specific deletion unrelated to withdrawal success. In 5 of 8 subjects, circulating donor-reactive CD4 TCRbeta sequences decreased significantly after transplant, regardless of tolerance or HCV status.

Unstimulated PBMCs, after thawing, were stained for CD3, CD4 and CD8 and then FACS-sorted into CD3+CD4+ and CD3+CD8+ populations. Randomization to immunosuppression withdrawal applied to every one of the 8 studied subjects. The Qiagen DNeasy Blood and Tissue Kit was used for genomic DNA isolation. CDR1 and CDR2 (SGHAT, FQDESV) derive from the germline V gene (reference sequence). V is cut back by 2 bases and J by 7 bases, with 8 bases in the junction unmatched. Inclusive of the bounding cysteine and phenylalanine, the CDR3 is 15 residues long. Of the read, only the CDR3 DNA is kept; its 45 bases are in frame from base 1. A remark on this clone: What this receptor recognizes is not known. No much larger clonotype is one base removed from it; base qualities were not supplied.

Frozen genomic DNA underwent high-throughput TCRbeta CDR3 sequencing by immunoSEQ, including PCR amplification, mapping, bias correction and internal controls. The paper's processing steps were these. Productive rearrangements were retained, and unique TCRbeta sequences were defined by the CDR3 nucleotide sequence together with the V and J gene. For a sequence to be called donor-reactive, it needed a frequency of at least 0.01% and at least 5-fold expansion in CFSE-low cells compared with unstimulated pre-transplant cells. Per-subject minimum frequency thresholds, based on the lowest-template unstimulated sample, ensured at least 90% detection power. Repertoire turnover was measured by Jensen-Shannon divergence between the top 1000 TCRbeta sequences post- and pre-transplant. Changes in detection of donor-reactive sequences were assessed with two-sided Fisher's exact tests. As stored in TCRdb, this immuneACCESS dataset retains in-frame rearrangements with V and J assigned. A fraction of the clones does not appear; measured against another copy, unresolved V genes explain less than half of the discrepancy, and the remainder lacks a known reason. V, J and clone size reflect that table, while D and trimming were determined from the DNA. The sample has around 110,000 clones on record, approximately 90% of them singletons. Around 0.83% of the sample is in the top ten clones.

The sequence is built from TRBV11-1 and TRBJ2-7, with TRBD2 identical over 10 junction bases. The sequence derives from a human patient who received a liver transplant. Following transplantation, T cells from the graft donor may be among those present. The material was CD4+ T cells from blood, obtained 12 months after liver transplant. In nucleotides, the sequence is TGTGCCAGCAGCTTAACCCTAGCGGGAGTAGGTGAGCAGTACTTC. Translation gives CASSLTLAGVGEQYF.